The clone carrying this T cell receptor (beta chain) was seen at least ten times. Its antigen is as yet unknown. These data originate in a study of early T cells in non-severe SARS-CoV-2 infection. Across the whole study: The sequenced material was bulk RNA from unsorted whole blood, and its chains were unpaired.

Individual cDNA molecules carried attached unique molecular identifiers. From the 5' RACE reads, TCRdb called clonotypes with MiXCR, one entry per CDR3 protein. The table has under 85,000 distinct CDR3 sequences, 8.5% to 10% seen once; the top ten hold under 7%. General study results and limits: VDJdb matching favored anti-spike CD8 responses, missing private and CD4 specificities.

V shed 4 bases, J shed 5 bases, and the junction held 7 bases outside the gene matches. The CDR3 is 15 residues long. Germline assignment: CDR1 LGHDT and CDR2 YNNKEL (reference sequence). The chain employs TRBV3-1 and TRBJ2-1; 8 nucleotides align to TRBD2. This clonotype was sampled from an adult who was a healthcare worker with PCR-confirmed SARS-CoV-2 infection or an uninfected control (not recorded which). Specimen: whole blood. The CDR3 region is CASSLPGLVNNEQFF. CDR3 in DNA: TGTGCCAGCAGCCTTCCGGGACTAGTAAACAATGAGCAGTTCTTC.